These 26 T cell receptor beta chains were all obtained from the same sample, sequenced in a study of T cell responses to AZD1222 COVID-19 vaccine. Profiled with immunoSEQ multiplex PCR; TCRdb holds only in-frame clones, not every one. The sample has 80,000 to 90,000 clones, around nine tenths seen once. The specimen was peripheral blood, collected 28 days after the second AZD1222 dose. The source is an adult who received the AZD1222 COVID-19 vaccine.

CDR3 in amino acids: CASSHGPAYEQYF. DNA of the CDR3: TGCGCCAGCAGCCACGGCCCGGCCTACGAGCAGTACTTC. The chain has TRBV4-1 and TRBJ2-7; no reliable D call. The V end lost 3 bases, the J end lost 2 bases, and 8 bases lay between the germline ends. CDR3 length: 13 amino acids. Germline CDR1 reads MGHRA; CDR2 reads YSYEKL.

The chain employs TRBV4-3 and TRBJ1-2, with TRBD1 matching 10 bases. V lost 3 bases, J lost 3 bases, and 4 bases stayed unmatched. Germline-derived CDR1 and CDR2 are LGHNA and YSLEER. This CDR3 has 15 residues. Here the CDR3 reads CASSQAGQGDYGYTF. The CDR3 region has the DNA TGCGCCAGCAGCCAGGCAGGACAGGGGGACTATGGCTACACCTTC.

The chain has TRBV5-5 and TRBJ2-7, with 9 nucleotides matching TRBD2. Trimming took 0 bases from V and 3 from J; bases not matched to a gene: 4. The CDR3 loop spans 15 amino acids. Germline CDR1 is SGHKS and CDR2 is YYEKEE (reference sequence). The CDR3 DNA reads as TGTGCCAGCAGCTTGGAAGCGGGGGGATTCTACGAGCAGTACTTC. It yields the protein CASSLEAGGFYEQYF.

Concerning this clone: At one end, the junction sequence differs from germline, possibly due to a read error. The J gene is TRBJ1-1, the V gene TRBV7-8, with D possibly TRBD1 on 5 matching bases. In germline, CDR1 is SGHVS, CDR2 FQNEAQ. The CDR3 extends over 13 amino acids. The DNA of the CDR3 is TGTGCCAGCAGGTTAGGGGCTGGCACTGAAGCTTTCTTT. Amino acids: CASRLGAGTEAFF.

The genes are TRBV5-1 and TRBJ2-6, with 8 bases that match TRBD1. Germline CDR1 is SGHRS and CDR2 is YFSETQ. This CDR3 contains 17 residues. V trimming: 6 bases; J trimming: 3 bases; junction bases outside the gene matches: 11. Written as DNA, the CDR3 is TGCGCCAGCAACCCTAAGACAGGGGTTGATGGGGCCAACGTCCTGACTTTC. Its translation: CASNPKTGVDGANVLTF.

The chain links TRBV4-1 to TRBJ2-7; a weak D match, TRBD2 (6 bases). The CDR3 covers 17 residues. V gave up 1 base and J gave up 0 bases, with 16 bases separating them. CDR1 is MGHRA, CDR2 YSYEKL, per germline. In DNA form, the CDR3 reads TGCGCCAGCAGCCAAGTTTTCGGCGGGGCAAGCTCCTACGAGCAGTACTTC. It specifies CASSQVFGGASSYEQYF.

This CDR3 is CASSLLRDEQYF. In DNA, the CDR3 is TGCGCCAGCAGCTTGTTAAGGGACGAGCAGTACTTC. V gene TRBV5-1 combines with J gene TRBJ2-7, with D hard to call. The CDR3 sequence is 12 residues long. Trimming shortened V by 1 base and J by 5 bases, and 7 bases separated the two germline ends. Germline assignment: CDR1 SGHRS and CDR2 YFSETQ.

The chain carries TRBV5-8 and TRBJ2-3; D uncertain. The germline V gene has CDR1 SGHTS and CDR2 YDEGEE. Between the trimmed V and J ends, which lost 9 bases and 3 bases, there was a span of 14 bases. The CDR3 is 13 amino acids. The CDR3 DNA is TGTGCCACCCGTTATTCGCGGACAGATACGCAGTATTTT. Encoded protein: CATRYSRTDTQYF. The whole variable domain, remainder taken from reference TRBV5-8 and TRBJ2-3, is EAGVTQSPTHLIKTRGQQATLRCSPISGHTSVYWYQQALGLGLQFLLWYDEGEERNRGNFPPRFSGRQFPNYSSELNVNALELEDSALYLCATRYSRTDTQYFGPGTRLTVL.

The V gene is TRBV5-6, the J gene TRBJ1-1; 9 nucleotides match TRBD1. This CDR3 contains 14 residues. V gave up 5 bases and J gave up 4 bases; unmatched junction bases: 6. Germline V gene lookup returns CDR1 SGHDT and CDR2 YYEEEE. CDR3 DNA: TGTGCCAGCAGGCTGCGGGACAGGGCCACTGAAGCTTTCTTT. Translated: CASRLRDRATEAFF.

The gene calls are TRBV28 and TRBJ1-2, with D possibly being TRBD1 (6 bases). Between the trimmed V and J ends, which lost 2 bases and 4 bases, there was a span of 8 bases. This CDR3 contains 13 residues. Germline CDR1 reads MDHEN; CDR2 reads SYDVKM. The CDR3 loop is CASSLTGFYGYTF. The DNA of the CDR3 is TGTGCCAGCAGTTTAACAGGGTTCTATGGCTACACCTTC.

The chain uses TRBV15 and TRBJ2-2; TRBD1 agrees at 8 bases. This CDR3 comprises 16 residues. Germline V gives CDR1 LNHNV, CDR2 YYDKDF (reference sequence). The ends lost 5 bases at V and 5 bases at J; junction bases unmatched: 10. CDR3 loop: CATSPPWGQATGELFF. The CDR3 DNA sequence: TGTGCCACCAGCCCCCCATGGGGACAGGCAACCGGGGAGCTGTTTTTT.

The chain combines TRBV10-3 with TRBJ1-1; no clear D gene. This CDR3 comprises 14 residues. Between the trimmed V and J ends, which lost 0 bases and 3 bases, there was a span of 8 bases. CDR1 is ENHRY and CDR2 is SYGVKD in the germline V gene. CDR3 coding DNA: TGTGCCATCAGTGAGTCCGGGGTGGACACTGAAGCTTTCTTT. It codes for CAISESGVDTEAFF.

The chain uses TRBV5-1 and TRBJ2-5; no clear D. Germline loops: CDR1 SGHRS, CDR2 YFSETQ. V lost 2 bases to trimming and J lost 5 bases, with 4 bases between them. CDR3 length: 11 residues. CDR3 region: CASSFSETQYF. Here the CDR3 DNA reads TGCGCCAGCAGCTTTTCCGAGACCCAGTACTTC. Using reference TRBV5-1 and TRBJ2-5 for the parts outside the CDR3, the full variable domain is KAGVTQTPRYLIKTRGQQVTLSCSPISGHRSVSWYQQTPGQGLQFLFEYFSETQRNKGNFPGRFSGRQFSNSRSEMNVSTLELGDSALYLCASSFSETQYFGPGTRLLVL.

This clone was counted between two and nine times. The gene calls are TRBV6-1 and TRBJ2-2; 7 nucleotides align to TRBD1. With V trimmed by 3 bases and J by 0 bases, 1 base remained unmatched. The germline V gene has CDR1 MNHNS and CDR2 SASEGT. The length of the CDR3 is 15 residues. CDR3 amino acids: CASSDQGANTGELFF. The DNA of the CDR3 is TGTGCCAGCAGTGACCAGGGGGCGAACACCGGGGAGCTGTTTTTT.

The chain's CDR3 is CASSNRGLAEKLFF. The CDR3 coding sequence is TGTGCCAGTAGTAACAGGGGGCTTGCGGAAAAACTGTTTTTT. V gene TRBV19 combines with J gene TRBJ1-4; 9 bases are a match to TRBD1. The CDR3 covers 14 residues. The J segment lost 8 bases and the V segment lost 4 bases, leaving 5 bases of the junction unmatched. CDR1 is LNHDA and CDR2 is SQIVND in the germline V gene (reference sequence).

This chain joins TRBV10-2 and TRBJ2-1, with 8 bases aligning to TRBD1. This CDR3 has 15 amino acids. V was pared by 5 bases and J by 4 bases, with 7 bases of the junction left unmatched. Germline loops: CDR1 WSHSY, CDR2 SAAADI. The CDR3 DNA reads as TGCGCCAGCAGTAACCGGGACAGGACTTACAATGAGCAGTTCTTC. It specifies CASSNRDRTYNEQFF.

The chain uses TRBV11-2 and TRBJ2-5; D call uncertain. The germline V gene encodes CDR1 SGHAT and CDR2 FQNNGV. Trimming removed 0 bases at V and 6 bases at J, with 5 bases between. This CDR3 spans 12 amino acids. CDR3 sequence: CASSLETQTQYF. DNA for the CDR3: TGTGCCAGCAGCTTAGAAACCCAGACCCAGTACTTC.

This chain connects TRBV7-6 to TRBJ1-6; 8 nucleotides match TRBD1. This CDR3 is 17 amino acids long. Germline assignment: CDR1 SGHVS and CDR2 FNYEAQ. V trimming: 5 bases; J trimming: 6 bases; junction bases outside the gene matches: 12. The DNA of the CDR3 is TGTGCCAGCAGCCCAAGGGGACAGGAGACGATTAATTCACCCCTCCACTTT. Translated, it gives CASSPRGQETINSPLHF.

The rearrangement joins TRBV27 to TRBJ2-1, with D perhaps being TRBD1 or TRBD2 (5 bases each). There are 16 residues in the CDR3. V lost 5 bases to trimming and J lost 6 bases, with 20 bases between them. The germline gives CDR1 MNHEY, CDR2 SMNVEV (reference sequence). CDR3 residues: CASSPQWLGVGNEQFF. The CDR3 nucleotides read TGTGCCAGCAGTCCCCAGTGGTTGGGGGTGGGCAATGAGCAGTTCTTC.

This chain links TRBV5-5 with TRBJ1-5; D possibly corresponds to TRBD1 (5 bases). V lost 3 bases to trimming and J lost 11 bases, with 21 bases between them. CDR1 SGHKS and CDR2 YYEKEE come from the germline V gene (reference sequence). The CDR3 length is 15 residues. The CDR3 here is CASSSDLGGNLAQHF. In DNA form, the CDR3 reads TGTGCCAGCAGCTCCGACCTGGGGGGAAATCTGGCCCAGCATTTT.

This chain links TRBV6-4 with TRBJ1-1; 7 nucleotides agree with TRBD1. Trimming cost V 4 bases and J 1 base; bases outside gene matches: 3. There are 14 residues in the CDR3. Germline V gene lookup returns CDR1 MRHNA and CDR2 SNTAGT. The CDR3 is CASSAGQENTEAFF. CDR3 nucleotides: TGTGCCAGCAGTGCCGGACAGGAGAACACTGAAGCTTTCTTT.

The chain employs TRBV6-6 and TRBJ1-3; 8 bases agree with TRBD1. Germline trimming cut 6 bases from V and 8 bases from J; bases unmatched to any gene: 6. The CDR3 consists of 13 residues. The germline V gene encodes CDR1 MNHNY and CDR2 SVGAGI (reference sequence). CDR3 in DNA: TGTGCCAGCAGGACCCAACAGGGGGACACCATATATTTT. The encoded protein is CASRTQQGDTIYF.

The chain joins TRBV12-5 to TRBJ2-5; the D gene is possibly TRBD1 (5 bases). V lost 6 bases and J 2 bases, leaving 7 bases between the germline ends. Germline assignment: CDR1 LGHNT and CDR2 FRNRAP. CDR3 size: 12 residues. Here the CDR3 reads CASGAGQETQYF. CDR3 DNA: TGTGCTAGTGGGGCAGGGCAAGAGACCCAGTACTTC.

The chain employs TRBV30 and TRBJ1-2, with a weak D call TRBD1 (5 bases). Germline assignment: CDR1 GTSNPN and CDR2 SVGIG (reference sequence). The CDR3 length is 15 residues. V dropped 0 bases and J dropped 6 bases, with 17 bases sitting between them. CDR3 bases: TGTGCCTGGAGTGTAGGGGCCACACTCTTTGATGGCTACACCTTC. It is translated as CAWSVGATLFDGYTF.

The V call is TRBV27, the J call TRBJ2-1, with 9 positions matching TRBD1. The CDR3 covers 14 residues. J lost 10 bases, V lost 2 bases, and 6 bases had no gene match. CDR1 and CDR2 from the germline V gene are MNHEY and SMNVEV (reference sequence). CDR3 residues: CASSLGGQGGEQFF. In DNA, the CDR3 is TGTGCCAGCAGTTTAGGGGGACAGGGCGGAGAGCAGTTCTTC.

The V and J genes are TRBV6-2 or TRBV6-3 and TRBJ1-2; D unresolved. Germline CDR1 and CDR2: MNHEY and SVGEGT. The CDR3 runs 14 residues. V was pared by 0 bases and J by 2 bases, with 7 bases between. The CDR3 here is CASSYSGRNYGYTF. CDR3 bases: TGTGCCAGCAGTTACTCGGGCCGCAACTATGGCTACACCTTC.